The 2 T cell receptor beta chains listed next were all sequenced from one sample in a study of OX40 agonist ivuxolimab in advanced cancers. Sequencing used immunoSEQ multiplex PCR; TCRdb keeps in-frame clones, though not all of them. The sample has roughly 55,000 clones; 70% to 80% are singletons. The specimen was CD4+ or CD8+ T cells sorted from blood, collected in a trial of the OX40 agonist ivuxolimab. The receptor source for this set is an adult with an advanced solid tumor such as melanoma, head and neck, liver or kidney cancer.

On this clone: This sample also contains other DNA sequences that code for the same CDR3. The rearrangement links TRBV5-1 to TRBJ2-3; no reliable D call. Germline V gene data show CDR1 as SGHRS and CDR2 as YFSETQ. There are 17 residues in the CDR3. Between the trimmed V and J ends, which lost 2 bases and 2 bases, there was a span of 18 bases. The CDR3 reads CASSFAGPRPATDTQYF. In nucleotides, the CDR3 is TGCGCCAGCAGCTTCGCCGGGCCCCGACCCGCCACAGATACGCAGTATTTT.

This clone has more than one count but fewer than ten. In nucleotides, the CDR3 is TGCGCCAGCCAGTTTTCGGGCCCGAACACTGAAGCTTTCTTT. This translates into CASQFSGPNTEAFF. V and J are TRBV5-1 and TRBJ1-1, with unresolved D. CDR3 length equals 14 residues. CDR1 is SGHRS and CDR2 is YFSETQ in the germline V gene. V lost 7 bases and J lost 1, with 14 bases in between.